The clone carrying this T cell receptor (beta chain) was seen at least ten times. Its antigen remains unidentified. The time point was: sample taken at primary tumor resection. The data were obtained in a study of spatial heterogeneity in lung cancer. General observations from the study: Expanded alpha and beta TCR counts within tumors tracked tumor mutation counts.

TCRdb itself ran the 5' RACE reads through MiXCR, one entry per CDR3 protein. The top ten clones hold 20% to 25% of a sample with 18,000 or so distinct CDR3 sequences, roughly 7% of them seen once. Germline-derived CDR1 and CDR2 are MNHEY and SVGAGI. The V and J ends lost 4 bases and 2 bases, in that order; junction bases with no gene match: 7. The CDR3 is made up of 16 amino acids. The sequence was obtained from a female donor with early-stage non-small cell lung cancer. V gene TRBV6-5 combines with J gene TRBJ2-1; 8 nucleotides align to TRBD2. Specimen: lung tumor tissue, collected at surgery. CDR3 in DNA: TGTGCCAGCAGTTCCCGGAGTAGCGGGGCCTACAATGAGCAGTTCTTC. Its protein product is CASSSRSSGAYNEQFF.